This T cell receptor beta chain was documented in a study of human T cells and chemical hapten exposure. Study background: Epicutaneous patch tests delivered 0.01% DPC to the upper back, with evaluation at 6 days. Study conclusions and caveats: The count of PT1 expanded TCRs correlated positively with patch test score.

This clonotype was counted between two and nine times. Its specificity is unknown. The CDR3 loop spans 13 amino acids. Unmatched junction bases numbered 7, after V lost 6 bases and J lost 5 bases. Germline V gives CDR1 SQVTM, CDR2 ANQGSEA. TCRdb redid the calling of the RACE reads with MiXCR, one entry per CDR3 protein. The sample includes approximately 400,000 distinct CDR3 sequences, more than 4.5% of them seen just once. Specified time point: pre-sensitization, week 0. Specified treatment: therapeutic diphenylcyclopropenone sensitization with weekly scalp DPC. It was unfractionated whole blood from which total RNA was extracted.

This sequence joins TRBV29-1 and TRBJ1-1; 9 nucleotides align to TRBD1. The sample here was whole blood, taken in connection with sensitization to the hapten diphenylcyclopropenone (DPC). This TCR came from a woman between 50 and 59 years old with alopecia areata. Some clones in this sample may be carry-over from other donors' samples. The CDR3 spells CSVPGQGPTEAFF. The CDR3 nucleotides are TGCAGCGTGCCGGGACAGGGACCTACTGAAGCTTTCTTT.